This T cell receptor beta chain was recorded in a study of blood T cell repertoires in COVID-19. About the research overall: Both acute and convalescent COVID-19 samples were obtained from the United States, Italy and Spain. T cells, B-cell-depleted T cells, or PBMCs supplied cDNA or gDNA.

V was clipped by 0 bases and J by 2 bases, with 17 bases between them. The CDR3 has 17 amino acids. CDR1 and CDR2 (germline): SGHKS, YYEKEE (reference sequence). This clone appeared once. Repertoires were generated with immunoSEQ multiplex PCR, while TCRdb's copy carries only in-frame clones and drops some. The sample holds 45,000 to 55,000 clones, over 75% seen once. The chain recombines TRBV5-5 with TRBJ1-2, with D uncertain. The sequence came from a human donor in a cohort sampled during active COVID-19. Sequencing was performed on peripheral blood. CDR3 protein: CASSLVGEATSNYGYTF. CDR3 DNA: TGTGCCAGCAGCTTGGTCGGGGAGGCAACCAGCAACTATGGCTACACCTTC.